The clone carrying this T cell receptor beta chain was observed a few times. What it binds is not known. Treatment reported: oral pan-JAK inhibitor, 5-10 mg twice daily. The authors sorted CD4+ and CD8+ T cells from PBMCs. Extracted from the samples, RNA was reverse transcribed into cDNA to serve as the sequencing template. Sequencing was performed with immunoSEQ multiplex PCR; in TCRdb, only in-frame clones are kept and a portion is missing. There are more than 110,000 clones in the sample; 45% to 65% occur only once, and approximately 15% lies in the top ten. The sample originates from a study of CD8+ T cells in alopecia areata. As for the study in general: For the treated group, dosing was oral tofacitinib at 5 to 10 mg twice daily.

Study results and limitations: TCR sharing was clearer in mice than between patients, perhaps partly owing to patient HLA diversity. The presence of one nonresponder keeps the tie between baseline CD8+ expansion and response uncertain.

The sequencing here drew on CD8+ T cells sorted from blood, taken at week 4, from a patient treated with tofacitinib. This TCR came from a human donor with alopecia areata.

The CDR3 sequence is CASSFTGGTGELFF. CDR3 sequence (DNA): TGCGCCAGCAGCTTTACAGGGGGCACCGGGGAGCTGTTTTTT. This chain uses TRBV5-1 with TRBJ2-2; 8 nucleotides agree with TRBD1. Germline lookup yields CDR1 SGHRS and CDR2 YFSETQ. This CDR3 region has 14 residues. V gave up 2 bases and J gave up 4 bases; unmatched junction bases: 1.